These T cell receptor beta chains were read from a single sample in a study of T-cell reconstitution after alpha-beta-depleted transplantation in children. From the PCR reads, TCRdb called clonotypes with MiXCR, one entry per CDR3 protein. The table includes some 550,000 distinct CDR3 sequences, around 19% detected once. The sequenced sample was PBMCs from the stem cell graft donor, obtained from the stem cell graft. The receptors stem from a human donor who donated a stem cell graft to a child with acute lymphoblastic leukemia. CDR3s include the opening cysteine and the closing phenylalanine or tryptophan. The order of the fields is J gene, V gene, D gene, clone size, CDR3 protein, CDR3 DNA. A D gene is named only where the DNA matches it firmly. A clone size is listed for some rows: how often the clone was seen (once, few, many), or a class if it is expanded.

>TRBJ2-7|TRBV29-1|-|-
CSALGLREQYF
TGCAGCGCACTGGGGCTACGGGAGCAGTACTTC
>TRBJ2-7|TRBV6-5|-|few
CASSSSRDEQYF
TGTGCCAGCAGTTCCTCGAGGGACGAGCAGTACTTC
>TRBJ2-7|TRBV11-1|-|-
CASSLHANYEQYF
TGTGCCAGCAGCCTTCACGCCAATTACGAGCAGTACTTC
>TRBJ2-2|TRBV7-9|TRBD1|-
CASSKQGVTGELFF
TGTGCCAGCAGCAAACAGGGGGTAACCGGGGAGCTGTTTTTT
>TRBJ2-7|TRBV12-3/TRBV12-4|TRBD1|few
CASSRDSFNEQYF
TGTGCCAGCAGTAGGGACAGCTTTAATGAGCAGTACTTC
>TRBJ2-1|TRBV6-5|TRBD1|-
CASSYSGGRGNEQFF
TGTGCCAGCAGTTACTCAGGGGGCAGAGGCAATGAGCAGTTCTTC
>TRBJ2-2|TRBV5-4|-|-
CASSLLGGRGNTGELFF
TGTGCCAGCAGCTTGCTTGGGGGCAGGGGGAACACCGGGGAGCTGTTTTTT
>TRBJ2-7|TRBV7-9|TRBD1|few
CASSDGQGGYGGQYF
TGTGCCAGCAGCGATGGACAGGGGGGATATGGAGGGCAGTACTTC
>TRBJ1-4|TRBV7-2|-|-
CASSFPQEKLFF
TGTGCCAGCAGCTTCCCACAGGAAAAACTGTTTTTT
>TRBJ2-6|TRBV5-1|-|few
CASSLNPNSGANVLTF
TGCGCCAGCAGCCTAAACCCTAACTCTGGGGCCAACGTCCTGACTTTC
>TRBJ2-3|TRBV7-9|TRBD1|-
CASSFGQGRPDTQYF
TGTGCCAGCAGCTTCGGACAGGGTCGGCCAGATACGCAGTATTTT
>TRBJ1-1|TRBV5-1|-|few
CASSLSMTGMNTEAFF
TGCGCCAGCAGCTTAAGTATGACTGGAATGAACACTGAAGCTTTCTTT
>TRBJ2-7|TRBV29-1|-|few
CSVEVSGRGSLYEQYF
TGCAGCGTTGAAGTCTCTGGGCGGGGAAGCCTCTACGAGCAGTACTTC
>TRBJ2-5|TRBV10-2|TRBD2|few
CASSGTSGRAGETQYF
TGCGCCAGCTCTGGGACTAGCGGGAGGGCGGGAGAGACCCAGTACTTC
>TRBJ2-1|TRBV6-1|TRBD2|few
CASSIASGLLDEQFF
TGTGCCAGCAGTATAGCTAGCGGTTTGTTAGATGAGCAGTTCTTC
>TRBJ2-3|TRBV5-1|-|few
CASSLSGAVSDTQYF
TGCGCCAGCAGCTTGTCGGGAGCGGTATCGGATACGCAGTATTTT
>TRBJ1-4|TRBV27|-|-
CASSFVPGHEKLFF
TGTGCCAGCAGTTTCGTCCCGGGACATGAAAAACTGTTTTTT
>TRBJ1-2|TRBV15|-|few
CATSRGAGYTF
TGTGCCACCAGCAGAGGAGCCGGCTACACCTTC
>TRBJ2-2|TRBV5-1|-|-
CASSLFPPSEGTGELFF
TGCGCCAGCAGCTTGTTTCCCCCTAGCGAGGGCACCGGGGAGCTGTTTTTT
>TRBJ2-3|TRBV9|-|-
CASSVGPPGSYSTDTQYF
TGTGCCAGCAGCGTAGGTCCTCCGGGGTCATATAGCACAGATACGCAGTATTTT
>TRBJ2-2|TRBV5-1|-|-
CASSLPRGVQTGELFF
TGCGCCAGCAGCTTGCCTCGGGGTGTGCAAACCGGGGAGCTGTTTTTT
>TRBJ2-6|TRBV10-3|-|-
CAISVSGANVLTF
TGTGCCATCAGCGTTTCTGGGGCCAACGTCCTGACTTTC
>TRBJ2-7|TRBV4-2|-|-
CASSQDWVYEQYF
TGTGCCAGCAGCCAAGACTGGGTATACGAGCAGTACTTC
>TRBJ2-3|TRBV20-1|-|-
CSARDSADRTDTQYF
TGCAGTGCTAGAGACAGCGCCGACCGCACAGATACGCAGTATTTT
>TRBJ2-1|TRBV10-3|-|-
CATGVTNEQFF
TGTGCCACGGGGGTCACCAATGAGCAGTTCTTC
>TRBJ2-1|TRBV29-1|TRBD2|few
CSVSRTSGYNEQFF
TGCAGCGTATCCCGGACTAGCGGCTACAATGAGCAGTTCTTC
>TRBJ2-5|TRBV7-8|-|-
CASSFRDLQETQYF
TGTGCCAGCAGCTTCCGGGATCTACAAGAGACCCAGTACTTC
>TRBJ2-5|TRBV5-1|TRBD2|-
CASSSQLAGDKETQYF
TGCGCCAGCAGCTCGCAACTAGCGGGAGACAAAGAGACCCAGTACTTC
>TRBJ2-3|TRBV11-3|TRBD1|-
CASSLRGPGTDTQYF
TGTGCCAGCAGCTTAAGGGGGCCTGGCACAGATACGCAGTATTTT
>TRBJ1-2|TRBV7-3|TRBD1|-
CASSSTSDRGDYGYTF
TGTGCCAGCAGCTCAACTTCGGACAGGGGGGACTATGGCTACACCTTC
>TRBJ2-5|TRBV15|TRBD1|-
CATSRLTGTQETQYF
TGTGCCACCAGCAGGCTGACAGGGACGCAAGAGACCCAGTACTTC
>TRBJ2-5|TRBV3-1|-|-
CASSQAGSSETQYF
TGTGCCAGCAGCCAAGCAGGGTCCTCGGAGACCCAGTACTTC
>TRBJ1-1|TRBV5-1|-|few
CASSMGYPGTEAFF
TGCGCCAGCAGTATGGGTTACCCAGGGACTGAAGCTTTCTTT